This entry lists 27 T cell receptor beta chains sequenced from one sample in a study of T cell responses to AZD1222 COVID-19 vaccine. The assay was immunoSEQ multiplex PCR, and TCRdb's table has in-frame clones only and misses some. Altogether over 95,000 clones are present, just over 90% being singletons, with the ten largest covering roughly 4.7%. The sample was peripheral blood, taken on day 0 of AZD1222 vaccination. The receptors stem from an adult in good health.

V usage is TRBV5-4 and J usage is TRBJ1-1; 8 bases map to TRBD1. V lost 3 bases to trimming and J lost 10 bases; unmatched junction nucleotides: 5. Per the germline V gene, CDR1 is SGHNT and CDR2 is YYREEE (reference sequence). The CDR3 contains 12 residues. The DNA of the CDR3 is TGTGCCAGCAGCTCGGACAGGGATGGAGCTTTCTTT. The encoded protein is CASSSDRDGAFF.

This chain joins TRBV7-2 and TRBJ1-1; D is ambiguous. The germline V gene encodes CDR1 SGHTA and CDR2 FQGNSA. The CDR3 length is 14 residues. V was clipped by 2 bases and J by 1 base, with 8 bases between them. The CDR3 nucleotides are TGTGCCAGCAGCTTAATTACAGCGAACACTGAAGCTTTCTTT. Translating gives CASSLITANTEAFF. Supplemented by reference TRBV7-2 and TRBJ1-1, the full variable domain reads GAGVSQSPSNKVTEKGKDVELRCDPISGHTALYWYRQSLGQGLEFLIYFQGNSAPDKSGLPSDRFSAERTGGSVSTLTIQRTQQEDSAVYLCASSLITANTEAFFGQGTRLTVV.

The V and J genes are TRBV29-1 and TRBJ1-1; D remains ambiguous. There are 13 residues in the CDR3. From germline, CDR1 is SQVTM and CDR2 ANQGSEA. Here the CDR3 DNA reads TGCAAAGGCTGGGGTTTCGGGAACACTGAAGCTTTCTTT. Residues: CKGWGFGNTEAFF.

This chain connects TRBV7-3 to TRBJ1-1; D remains unclear. CDR1 is SGHTA and CDR2 is FQGTGA in the germline V gene. This CDR3 contains 15 residues. V lost 2 bases and J lost 2, with 12 bases in between. CDR3 in DNA: TGTGCCAGCAGCTTAGGTCTGGGAGTAAACACTGAAGCTTTCTTT. Translation: CASSLGLGVNTEAFF.

This chain links TRBV30 with TRBJ1-1; D possibly corresponds to TRBD1 (5 bases). Trimming left V 4 bases short and J 6 bases short, with 15 bases between. The V gene's germline CDR1 is GTSNPN and CDR2 SVGIG (reference sequence). The CDR3 spans 13 residues. The DNA of the CDR3 is TGTGCCTGGACTCAAGCTGGGGGGGCTGAAGCTTTCTTT. This translates into CAWTQAGGAEAFF.

The chain recombines TRBV11-3 with TRBJ2-1; TRBD2 matches 10 bases. The CDR3 consists of 15 residues. Per the germline V gene, CDR1 is SGHNT and CDR2 is YENEEA. Trimming at V came to 2 bases and at J to 7 bases, leaving 5 bases not matched to a gene. The CDR3 sequence: CASSLLLAGANEQFF. The CDR3, as DNA: TGTGCCAGCAGCTTACTGCTAGCGGGGGCAAATGAGCAGTTCTTC.

The CDR3 nucleotides read TGTGCCAGCAGTTACGGGAGCACAGATACGCAGTATTTT. Protein sequence: CASSYGSTDTQYF. The genes are TRBV6-5 and TRBJ2-3; the D is unclear. Trimming shortened V by 2 bases and J by 0 bases, and 3 bases separated the two germline ends. The CDR3 has 13 residues. Germline V gene lookup returns CDR1 MNHEY and CDR2 SVGAGI.

V and J are TRBV12-5 and TRBJ1-1; the D is unclear. V was clipped by 4 bases and J by 4 bases, with 10 bases between them. Germline V gene lookup returns CDR1 LGHNT and CDR2 FRNRAP. The CDR3 extends over 13 amino acids. The CDR3 sequence is CASGYQVPTEAFF. The CDR3 nucleotides are TGTGCTAGTGGTTATCAGGTTCCCACTGAAGCTTTCTTT.

The V gene is TRBV5-1, the J gene TRBJ1-6; D may be TRBD1 (5 bases). V lost 2 bases to trimming and J lost 7 bases, with 13 bases between them. CDR1 and CDR2 (germline): SGHRS, YFSETQ. The CDR3 sequence is 15 residues long. The CDR3 nucleotides are TGCGCCAGCAGCTTCGGACACGGGGGGAATTCACCCCTCCACTTT. This translates into CASSFGHGGNSPLHF.

This clone occurred once. V is TRBV29-1 and J is TRBJ1-1; D perhaps matches TRBD1 (6 bases). This CDR3 contains 13 residues. Deletions cut 7 bases from V and 8 bases from J, with 20 bases between. The V gene's germline CDR1 is SQVTM and CDR2 ANQGSEA. CDR3: CSALDRIGKEAFF. DNA for the CDR3: TGCAGCGCTTTAGACAGGATAGGGAAGGAAGCTTTCTTT.

The chain combines TRBV19 with TRBJ1-3; D is unclear. There are 13 residues in the CDR3. The germline gives CDR1 LNHDA, CDR2 SQIVND (reference sequence). V was clipped by 3 bases and J by 4 bases, with 7 bases between them. As DNA, the CDR3 is TGTGCCAGTAGTATCTTGGGAGGAAACACCATATATTTT. It specifies CASSILGGNTIYF.

The sample holds one count of this clone. The V and J genes are TRBV30 and TRBJ2-7; D gene ambiguous. The CDR3 totals 14 residues. The V end lost 2 bases, the J end lost 3 bases, and 14 bases lay between the germline ends. CDR1 is GTSNPN and CDR2 is SVGIG in the germline V gene (reference sequence). The CDR3 sequence is CAWSPMDQLYEQYF. The CDR3 coding sequence is TGTGCCTGGAGTCCTATGGATCAGCTCTACGAGCAGTACTTC. Together with reference TRBV30 and TRBJ2-7, the CDR3 gives the full variable domain: SQTIHQWPATLVQPVGSPLSLECTVEGTSNPNLYWYRQAAGRGLQLLFYSVGIGQISSEVPQNLSASRPQDRQFILSSKKLLLSDSGFYLCAWSPMDQLYEQYFGPGTRLTVT.

The chain is built from TRBV3-1 (or the pseudogene TRBV3-2) and TRBJ1-1; no definite D call. V dropped 6 bases and J dropped 9 bases, with 11 bases sitting between them. The CDR3 runs to 11 residues. Germline V gives CDR1 LGHDT, CDR2 YNNKEL (reference sequence). CDR3 nucleotide sequence: TGTGCCAGCAGACGACGGAACCAAGCTTTCTTT. Its translation is CASRRRNQAFF.

The chain is built from TRBV6-7 and TRBJ1-5; no clear D gene. TRBV6-7 is treated as an ORF (open reading frame) with a function not yet certain. Between the trimmed V and J ends, which lost 10 bases and 9 bases, there was a span of 10 bases. The CDR3 extends over 10 amino acids. This CDR3 reads CATCLRPQHF. In DNA form, the CDR3 reads TGTGCCACCTGCCTCCGGCCCCAGCATTTT.

V and J are TRBV19 and TRBJ1-4, with TRBD1 as a possible D gene (5 bases). CDR3 length equals 14 residues. From germline, CDR1 is LNHDA and CDR2 SQIVND (reference sequence). The V end lost 8 bases, the J end lost 4 bases, and 14 bases lay between the germline ends. The CDR3 sequence is CASSREGLNEKLFF. In nucleotides, the CDR3 is TGTGCCAGTTCCCGAGAGGGACTTAATGAAAAACTGTTTTTT.

The chain employs TRBV18 and TRBJ2-2; D perhaps matches TRBD2 (7 bases). Trimming removed 5 bases at V and 1 base at J, with 17 bases between. The CDR3 runs to 17 residues. CDR1 is KGHSH and CDR2 is LQKENI in the germline V gene. CDR3 nucleotides: TGTGCCAGCTCAGCAAGCTACGGGGGGCGGAACACCGGGGAGCTGTTTTTT. Translation gives CASSASYGGRNTGELFF.

The rearrangement joins TRBV14 to TRBJ2-7, with D unclear. CDR1 is SGHDN and CDR2 is FVKESK in the germline V gene. Deletions cut 4 bases from V and 7 bases from J, with 20 bases between. The CDR3 length is 15 residues. CDR3: CASSPYTAGLGEQYF. The CDR3 bases are TGTGCCAGCAGCCCATATACGGCAGGTTTGGGGGAGCAGTACTTC.

This sequence joins TRBV24-1 and TRBJ2-7; TRBD1 agrees at 7 bases. The V gene's germline CDR1 is KGHDR and CDR2 SFDVKD. CDR3 length: 12 residues. Trimming removed 1 base from V and 12 bases from J; junction bases left unmatched: 5. The CDR3 DNA reads as TGTGCCACCAGTGATTTAGGGGGCCTTAGGTACTTC. Its protein product is CATSDLGGLRYF.

In this sample, this clone turned up a few times. Written as DNA, the CDR3 is TGTGCCAGCAGTCCATGGACAGACGAGCAGTACTTC. It specifies CASSPWTDEQYF. The chain employs TRBV12-3 or TRBV12-4 and TRBJ2-7; D might be TRBD1 (6 bases). The V end lost 5 bases, the J end lost 5 bases, and 10 bases lay between the germline ends. CDR3 size: 12 residues.

The chain carries TRBV5-5 and TRBJ1-5; no definite D call. V was trimmed by 0 bases and J by 6 bases, leaving 7 bases between them. The CDR3 loop spans 13 amino acids. Germline-derived CDR1 and CDR2 are SGHKS and YYEKEE (reference sequence). In nucleotides, the CDR3 is TGTGCCAGCAGCTTGGACTTTAGTCAGCCCCAGCATTTT. Encoded protein: CASSLDFSQPQHF. The whole variable domain, remainder taken from reference TRBV5-5 and TRBJ1-5, is DAGVTQSPTHLIKTRGQQVTLRCSPISGHKSVSWYQQVLGQGPQFIFQYYEKEERGRGNFPDRFSARQFPNYSSELNVNALLLGDSALYLCASSLDFSQPQHFGDGTRLSIL.

The chain joins TRBV4-2 to TRBJ2-7; 9 bases are shared with TRBD1. The trim removed 4 bases at V and 6 bases at J, leaving 7 bases unmatched. This CDR3 is built from 14 residues. CDR1 LGHNA and CDR2 YNFKEQ come from the germline V gene. The CDR3 sequence: CASSPRTGESEQYF. The CDR3 DNA reads TGTGCCAGCAGCCCCAGGACAGGGGAAAGCGAGCAGTACTTC.

The rearrangement links TRBV7-3 to TRBJ1-1; D gene unclear. Trimming left V 5 bases short and J 1 base short, with 8 bases between. CDR1 SGHTA and CDR2 FQGTGA come from the germline V gene. This CDR3 is 13 amino acids long. The CDR3 here is CASSVYKNTEAFF. CDR3 in DNA: TGTGCCAGCAGCGTATATAAGAACACTGAAGCTTTCTTT.

The chain links TRBV6-2 or TRBV6-3 to TRBJ1-2, with unresolved D. V lost 1 base to trimming and J lost 6 bases, with 6 bases between them. The germline V gene has CDR1 MNHEY and CDR2 SVGEGT. The CDR3 covers 12 residues. CDR3 region: CASSYYVDGYTF. The CDR3 nucleotides read TGTGCCAGCAGTTACTACGTCGATGGCTACACCTTC.

The rearrangement uses TRBV7-3 and TRBJ2-7; 10 nucleotides align to TRBD1. The germline CDR1 and CDR2 sequences are SGHTA and FQGTGA. V lost 0 bases, J lost 5 bases, and 7 bases stayed unmatched. CDR3 length equals 16 residues. CDR3: CASSLTVGQGYDEQYF. The CDR3 coding sequence is TGTGCCAGCAGCTTAACCGTGGGACAGGGGTACGACGAGCAGTACTTC.

The gene calls are TRBV30 and TRBJ2-1; 12 bases are shared with TRBD2. CDR1 GTSNPN and CDR2 SVGIG come from the germline V gene (reference sequence). This CDR3 comprises 17 residues. J was trimmed by 4 bases and V by 0 bases; bases with no gene match: 7. DNA for the CDR3: TGTGCCTGGAGTGTAGGGCTAGCGGGGGGGCCTTACAATGAGCAGTTCTTC. Its translation is CAWSVGLAGGPYNEQFF.

This sequence joins TRBV14 and TRBJ2-5; 12 nucleotides match TRBD2. After removal of 4 bases from V and 4 bases from J, the junction contained 13 bases not matched to a gene. Germline CDR1 is SGHDN and CDR2 is FVKESK. The CDR3 covers 18 residues. Written as DNA, the CDR3 is TGTGCCAGCAGCCCCAGGACTAGCGGGGAGATGGTTGGAGAGACCCAGTACTTC. Protein: CASSPRTSGEMVGETQYF.

The V gene is TRBV6-5, the J gene TRBJ2-3; possible D gene TRBD1, 6 bases. CDR3 length: 15 residues. V was shortened by 0 bases and J by 3 bases, with 10 bases between the two germline ends. CDR1 is MNHEY, CDR2 SVGAGI, per germline. CDR3: CASSYSGARTDTQYF. As DNA, the CDR3 is TGTGCCAGCAGTTACTCGGGGGCGCGGACAGATACGCAGTATTTT.